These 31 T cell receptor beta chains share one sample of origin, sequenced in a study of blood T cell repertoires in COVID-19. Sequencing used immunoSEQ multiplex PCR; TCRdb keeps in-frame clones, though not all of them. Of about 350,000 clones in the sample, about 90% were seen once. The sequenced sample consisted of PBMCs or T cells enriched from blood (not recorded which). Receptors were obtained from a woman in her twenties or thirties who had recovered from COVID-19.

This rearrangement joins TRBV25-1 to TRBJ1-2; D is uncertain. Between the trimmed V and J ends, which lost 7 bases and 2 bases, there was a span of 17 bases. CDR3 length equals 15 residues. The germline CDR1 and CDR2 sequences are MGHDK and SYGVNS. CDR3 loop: CASMGYQEGNYGYTF. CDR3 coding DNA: TGTGCCAGCATGGGGTACCAGGAGGGCAACTATGGCTACACCTTC.

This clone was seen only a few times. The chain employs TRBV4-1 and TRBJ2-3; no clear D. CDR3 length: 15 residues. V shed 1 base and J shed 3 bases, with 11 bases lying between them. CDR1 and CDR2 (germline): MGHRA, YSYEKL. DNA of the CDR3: TGCGCCAGCAGCCAAGGGGCTGAGAGTACAGATACGCAGTATTTT. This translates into CASSQGAESTDTQYF.

CDR3 nucleotides: TGTGCCAGCAGCCTGCTAGGACAGGGGCGCTGGGACACTGAAGCTTTCTTT. Its protein product is CASSLLGQGRWDTEAFF. The chain recombines TRBV7-8 with TRBJ1-1; 9 bases line up with TRBD1. J was trimmed by 3 bases and V by 5 bases; bases with no gene match: 13. The CDR3 runs to 17 residues. CDR1 SGHVS and CDR2 FQNEAQ come from the germline V gene.

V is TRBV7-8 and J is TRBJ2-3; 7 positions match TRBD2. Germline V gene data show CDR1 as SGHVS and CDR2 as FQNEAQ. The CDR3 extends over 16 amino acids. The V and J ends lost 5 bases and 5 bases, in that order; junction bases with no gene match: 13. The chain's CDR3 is CASSIEIGRWGDTQYF. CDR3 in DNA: TGTGCCAGCAGCATAGAGATCGGGAGGTGGGGAGATACGCAGTATTTT.

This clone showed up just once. The chain's CDR3 is CASSARSYEQYF. CDR3 in DNA: TGTGCCAGCAGTGCCCGCTCCTACGAGCAGTACTTC. V and J are TRBV2 and TRBJ2-7, with D hard to call. Looked up from germline, CDR1 is SNHLY and CDR2 is FYNNEI. Trimming left V 4 bases short and J 0 bases short, with 4 bases between. The length of the CDR3 is 12 residues. Combining the CDR3 with reference TRBV2 and TRBJ2-7 gives the whole variable domain EPEVTQTPSHQVTQMGQEVILRCVPISNHLYFYWYRQILGQKVEFLVSFYNNEISEKSEIFDDQFSVERPDGSNFTLKIRSTKLEDSAMYFCASSARSYEQYFGPGTRLTVT.

As DNA, the CDR3 is TGTGCCAGCAGTTTACAACAGGGGCGCACAGATACGCAGTATTTT. Translation gives CASSLQQGRTDTQYF. This chain uses TRBV27 with TRBJ2-3; 7 bases line up with TRBD1. The CDR3 length is 15 residues. The ends lost 2 bases at V and 1 base at J; junction bases unmatched: 3. Germline loops: CDR1 MNHEY, CDR2 SMNVEV (reference sequence).

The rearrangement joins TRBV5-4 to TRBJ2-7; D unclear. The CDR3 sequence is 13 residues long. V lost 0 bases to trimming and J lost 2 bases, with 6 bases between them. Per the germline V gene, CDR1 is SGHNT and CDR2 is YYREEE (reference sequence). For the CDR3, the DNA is TGTGCCAGCAGCTTGGAACTGACCTACGAGCAGTACTTC. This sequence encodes CASSLELTYEQYF.

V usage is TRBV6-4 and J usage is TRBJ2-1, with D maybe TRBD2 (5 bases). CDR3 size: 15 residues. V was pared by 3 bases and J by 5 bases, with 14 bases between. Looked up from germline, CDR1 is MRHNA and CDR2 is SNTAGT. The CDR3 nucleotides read TGTGCCAGCAGTGATGGCCTAGCAGGCCACAATGAGCAGTTCTTC. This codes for CASSDGLAGHNEQFF.

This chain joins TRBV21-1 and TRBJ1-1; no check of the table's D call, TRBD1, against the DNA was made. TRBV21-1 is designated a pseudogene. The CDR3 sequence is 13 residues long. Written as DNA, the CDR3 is TGTGCCAGCAGCAGATACAGGGTCAATGAAGCTTTCTTT. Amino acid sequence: CASSRYRVNEAFF.

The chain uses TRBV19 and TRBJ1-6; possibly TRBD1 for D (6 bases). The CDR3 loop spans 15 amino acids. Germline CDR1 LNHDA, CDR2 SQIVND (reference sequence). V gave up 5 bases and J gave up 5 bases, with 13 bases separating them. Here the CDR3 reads CASSRRTENNSPLHF. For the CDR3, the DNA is TGTGCCAGTAGTCGGAGGACAGAGAATAATTCACCCCTCCACTTT.

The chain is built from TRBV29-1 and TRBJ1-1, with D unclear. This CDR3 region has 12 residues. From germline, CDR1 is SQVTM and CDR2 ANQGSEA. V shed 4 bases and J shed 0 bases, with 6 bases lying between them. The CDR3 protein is CSVGTMNTEAFF. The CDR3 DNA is TGCAGCGTTGGGACTATGAACACTGAAGCTTTCTTT.

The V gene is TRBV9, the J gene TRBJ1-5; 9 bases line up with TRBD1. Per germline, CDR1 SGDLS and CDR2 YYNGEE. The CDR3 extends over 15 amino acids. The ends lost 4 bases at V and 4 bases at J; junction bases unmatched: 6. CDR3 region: CASSLQGARNQPQHF. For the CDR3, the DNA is TGTGCCAGCAGCCTACAGGGGGCGCGAAATCAGCCCCAGCATTTT.

CDR3 in amino acids: CASSEGSGSYNEQFF. CDR3 DNA sequence: TGTGCCAGCAGTGAGGGTAGCGGGAGCTACAATGAGCAGTTCTTC. The chain has TRBV2 and TRBJ2-1; 9 nucleotides match TRBD2. Unmatched junction bases numbered 3, after V lost 3 bases and J lost 3 bases. CDR1 is SNHLY, CDR2 FYNNEI, per germline. CDR3 length: 15 amino acids.

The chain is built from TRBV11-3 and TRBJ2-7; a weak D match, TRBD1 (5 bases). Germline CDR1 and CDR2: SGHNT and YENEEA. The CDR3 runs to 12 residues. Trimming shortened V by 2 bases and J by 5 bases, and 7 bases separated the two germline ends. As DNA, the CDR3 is TGTGCCAGCAGCTTACAGGGTGACGAGCAGTACTTC. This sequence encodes CASSLQGDEQYF. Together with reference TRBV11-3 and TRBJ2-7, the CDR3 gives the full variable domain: EAGVVQSPRYKIIEKKQPVAFWCNPISGHNTLYWYLQNLGQGPELLIRYENEEAVDDSQLPKDRFSAERLKGVDSTLKIQPAELGDSAVYLCASSLQGDEQYFGPGTRLTVT.

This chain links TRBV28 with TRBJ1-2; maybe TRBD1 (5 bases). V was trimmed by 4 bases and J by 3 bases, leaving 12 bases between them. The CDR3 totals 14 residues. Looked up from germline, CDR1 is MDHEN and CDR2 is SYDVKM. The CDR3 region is CASSSGGEHYGYTF. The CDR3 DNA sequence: TGTGCCAGCAGTTCGGGGGGGGAGCACTATGGCTACACCTTC.

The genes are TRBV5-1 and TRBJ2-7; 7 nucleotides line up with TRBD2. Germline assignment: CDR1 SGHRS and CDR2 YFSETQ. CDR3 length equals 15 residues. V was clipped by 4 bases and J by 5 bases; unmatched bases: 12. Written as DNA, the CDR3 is TGCGCCAGCAGCGCGACCTTTGGGGGGGTCCACGAGCAGTACTTC. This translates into CASSATFGGVHEQYF.

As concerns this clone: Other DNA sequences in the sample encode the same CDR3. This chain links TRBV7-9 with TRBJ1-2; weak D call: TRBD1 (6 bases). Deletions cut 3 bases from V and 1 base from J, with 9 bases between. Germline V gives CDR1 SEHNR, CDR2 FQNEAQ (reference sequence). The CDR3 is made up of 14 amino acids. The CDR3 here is CASSLGRGNYGYTF. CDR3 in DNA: TGTGCCAGCAGCTTGGGCAGGGGTAACTATGGCTACACCTTC.

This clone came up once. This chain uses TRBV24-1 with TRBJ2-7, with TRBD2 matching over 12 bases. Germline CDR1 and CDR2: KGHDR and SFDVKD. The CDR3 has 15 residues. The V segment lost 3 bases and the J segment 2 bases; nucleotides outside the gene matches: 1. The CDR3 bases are TGTGCCACCAGTGATACTAGCGGGGGGACCTACGAGCAGTACTTC. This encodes CATSDTSGGTYEQYF.

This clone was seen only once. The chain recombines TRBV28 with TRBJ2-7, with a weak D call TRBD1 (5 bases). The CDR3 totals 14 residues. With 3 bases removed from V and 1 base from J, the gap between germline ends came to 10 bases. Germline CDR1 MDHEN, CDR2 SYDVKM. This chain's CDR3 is CASSLWQGSYEQYF. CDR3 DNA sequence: TGTGCCAGCAGTTTGTGGCAGGGATCCTACGAGCAGTACTTC.

The CDR3 sequence: CSASSYRNYGYTF. The CDR3 DNA is TGCAGTGCTAGTTCGTACAGGAACTATGGCTACACCTTC. The chain has TRBV20-1 and TRBJ1-2, with TRBD1 as a possible D gene (5 bases). The CDR3 sequence is 13 residues long. Germline CDR1 is DFQATT and CDR2 is SNEGSKA (reference sequence). V was clipped by 3 bases and J by 2 bases, with 10 bases between them.

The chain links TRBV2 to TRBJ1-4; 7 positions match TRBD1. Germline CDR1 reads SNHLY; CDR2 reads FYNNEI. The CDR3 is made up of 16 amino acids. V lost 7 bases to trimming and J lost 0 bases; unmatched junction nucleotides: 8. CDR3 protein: CASISGQRTTNEKLFF. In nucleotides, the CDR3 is TGTGCCAGCATTTCGGGACAGCGCACAACTAATGAAAAACTGTTTTTT. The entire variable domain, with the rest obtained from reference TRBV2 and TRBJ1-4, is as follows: EPEVTQTPSHQVTQMGQEVILRCVPISNHLYFYWYRQILGQKVEFLVSFYNNEISEKSEIFDDQFSVERPDGSNFTLKIRSTKLEDSAMYFCASISGQRTTNEKLFFGSGTQLSVL.

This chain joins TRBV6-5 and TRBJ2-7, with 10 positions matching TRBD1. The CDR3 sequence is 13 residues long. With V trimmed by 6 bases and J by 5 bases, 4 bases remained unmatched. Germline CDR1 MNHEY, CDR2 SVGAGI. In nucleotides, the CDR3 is TGTGCCAGCAGCTTCGGGACAGGGGACGAGCAGTACTTC. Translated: CASSFGTGDEQYF.

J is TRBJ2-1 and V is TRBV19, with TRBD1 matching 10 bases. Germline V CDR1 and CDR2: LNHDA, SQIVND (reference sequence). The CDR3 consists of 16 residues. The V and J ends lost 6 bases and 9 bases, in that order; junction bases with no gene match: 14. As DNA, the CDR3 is TGTGCCAGTAGAAGGGACAGGGGAGCGGGCGTGGGTGAGCAGTTCTTC. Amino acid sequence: CASRRDRGAGVGEQFF.

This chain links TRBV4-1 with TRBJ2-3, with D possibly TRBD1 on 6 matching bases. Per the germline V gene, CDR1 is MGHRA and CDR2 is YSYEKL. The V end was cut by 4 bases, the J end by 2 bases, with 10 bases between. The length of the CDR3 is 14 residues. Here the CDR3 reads CASSRRTDTDTQYF. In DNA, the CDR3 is TGCGCCAGCAGCCGACGGACAGACACAGATACGCAGTATTTT.

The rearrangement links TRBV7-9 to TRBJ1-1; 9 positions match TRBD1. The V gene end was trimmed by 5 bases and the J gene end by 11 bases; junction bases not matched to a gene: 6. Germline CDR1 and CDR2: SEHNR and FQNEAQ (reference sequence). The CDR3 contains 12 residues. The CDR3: CASSATGTGAFF. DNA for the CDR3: TGTGCCAGCAGCGCTACCGGGACAGGGGCTTTCTTT.

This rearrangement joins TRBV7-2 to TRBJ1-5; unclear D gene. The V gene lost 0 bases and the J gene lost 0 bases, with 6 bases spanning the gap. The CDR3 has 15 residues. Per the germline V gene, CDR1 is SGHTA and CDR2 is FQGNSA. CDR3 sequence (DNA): TGTGCCAGCAGCTTAGCGCACGGTAGCAATCAGCCCCAGCATTTT. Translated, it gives CASSLAHGSNQPQHF.

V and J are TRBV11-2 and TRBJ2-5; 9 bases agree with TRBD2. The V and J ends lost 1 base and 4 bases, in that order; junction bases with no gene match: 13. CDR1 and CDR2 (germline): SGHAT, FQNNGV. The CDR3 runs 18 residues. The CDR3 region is CASSLVGLAGALGETQYF. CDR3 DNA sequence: TGTGCCAGCAGCTTAGTAGGGTTAGCGGGGGCCCTAGGAGAGACCCAGTACTTC. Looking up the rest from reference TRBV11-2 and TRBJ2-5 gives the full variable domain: EAGVAQSPRYKIIEKRQSVAFWCNPISGHATLYWYQQILGQGPKLLIQFQNNGVVDDSQLPKDRFSAERLKGVDSTLKIQPAKLEDSAVYLCASSLVGLAGALGETQYFGPGTRLLVL.

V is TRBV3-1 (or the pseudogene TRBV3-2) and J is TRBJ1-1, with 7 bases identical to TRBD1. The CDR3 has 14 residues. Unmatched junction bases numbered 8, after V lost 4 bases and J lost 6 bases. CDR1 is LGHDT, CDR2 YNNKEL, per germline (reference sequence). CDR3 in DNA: TGTGCCAGCAGCCCCCAGGACAGGAGGGCTGAAGCTTTCTTT. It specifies CASSPQDRRAEAFF.

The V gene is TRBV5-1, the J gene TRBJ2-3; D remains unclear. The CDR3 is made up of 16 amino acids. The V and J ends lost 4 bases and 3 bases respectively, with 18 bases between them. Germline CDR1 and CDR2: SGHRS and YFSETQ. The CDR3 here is CASSITAVGATDTQYF. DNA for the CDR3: TGCGCCAGCAGCATTACCGCGGTAGGAGCGACAGATACGCAGTATTTT.

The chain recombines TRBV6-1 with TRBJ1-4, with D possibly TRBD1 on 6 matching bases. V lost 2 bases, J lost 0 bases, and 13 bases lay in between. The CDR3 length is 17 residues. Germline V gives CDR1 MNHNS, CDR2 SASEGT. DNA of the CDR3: TGTGCCAGCAGTGAATTGGTAGGGGGAGCAACTAATGAAAAACTGTTTTTT. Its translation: CASSELVGGATNEKLFF.

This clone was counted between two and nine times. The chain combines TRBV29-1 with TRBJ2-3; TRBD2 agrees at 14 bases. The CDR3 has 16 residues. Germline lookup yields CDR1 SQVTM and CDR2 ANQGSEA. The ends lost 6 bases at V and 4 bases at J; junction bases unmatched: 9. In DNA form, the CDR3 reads TGCAGCGTAAGGAAGAGGGGACTAGCGGGAGCAGATACGCAGTATTTT. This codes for CSVRKRGLAGADTQYF.